Each of the 23 T cell receptor beta chains below was sequenced from the same sample in a study of blood T cell repertoires in COVID-19. Produced via immunoSEQ multiplex PCR; TCRdb's table is partial and in-frame only. The sample yields over 45,000 clones, 60% to 80% seen once. Input material: peripheral blood. Receptors originate from a human donor with active or convalescent COVID-19. The donor label of this sample is uncertain.

The J gene is TRBJ2-1, the V gene TRBV7-3; the match to TRBD2 covers 9 bases. Trimming took 5 bases from V and 7 from J; bases not matched to a gene: 15. Per germline, CDR1 SGHTA and CDR2 FQGTGA. This CDR3 region has 17 residues. DNA for the CDR3: TGTGCCAGCAGCCTGGCCCCTGCGGGGGGGGAGGGAAATGAGCAGTTCTTC. Translation gives CASSLAPAGGEGNEQFF.

The chain joins TRBV9 to TRBJ2-1; TRBD2 agrees at 9 bases. The germline gives CDR1 SGDLS, CDR2 YYNGEE. The CDR3 spans 14 residues. J gave up 7 bases and V 7 bases, and 9 bases lay outside the gene matches. For the CDR3, the DNA is TGTGCCAGCGGGGTTAGCGGGAGAGTTAATGAGCAGTTCTTC. Its protein is CASGVSGRVNEQFF. The whole variable domain, filled in from reference TRBV9 and TRBJ2-1, reads DSGVTQTPKHLITATGQRVTLRCSPRSGDLSVYWYQQSLDQGLQFLIQYYNGEERAKGNILERFSAQQFPDLHSELNLSSLELGDSALYFCASGVSGRVNEQFFGPGTRLTVL.

The chain joins TRBV19 to TRBJ2-7, with D possibly TRBD1 on 6 matching bases. From germline, CDR1 is LNHDA and CDR2 SQIVND (reference sequence). Trimming took off 4 bases at V and 5 bases at J, with 15 bases between the two ends. This CDR3 region has 14 residues. This CDR3 is CASSNQGRNDEQYF. For the CDR3, the DNA is TGTGCCAGTAGTAATCAGGGGCGCAACGACGAGCAGTACTTC.

The rearrangement joins TRBV30 to TRBJ1-2; D remains unclear. The CDR3 spans 13 residues. Trimming cost V 4 bases and J 4 bases, with 13 bases left between them. Germline V lookup: CDR1 GTSNPN, CDR2 SVGIG (reference sequence). Here the CDR3 DNA reads TGTGCCTGGATCTACAGTCCCCTCTATGGCTACACCTTC. Amino acids: CAWIYSPLYGYTF.

This clone came up once. The chain uses TRBV24-1 and TRBJ1-2; D possibly corresponds to TRBD1 (5 bases). The CDR3 has 13 amino acids. Between the trimmed V and J ends, which lost 6 bases and 8 bases, there was a span of 15 bases. CDR1 and CDR2 (germline): KGHDR, SFDVKD. CDR3 loop: CATSSQGTRGYTF. The CDR3 coding sequence is TGTGCCACCAGTTCCCAGGGTACGCGCGGCTACACCTTC.

J is TRBJ2-3 and V is TRBV5-1, with D tentatively TRBD2 (5 bases). Germline V gives CDR1 SGHRS, CDR2 YFSETQ. V was trimmed by 0 bases and J by 6 bases, leaving 11 bases between them. The CDR3 totals 14 residues. This CDR3 reads CASSLADPGDTQYF. CDR3 bases: TGCGCCAGCAGCTTGGCAGATCCGGGGGATACGCAGTATTTT. The full variable domain, rest sourced from reference TRBV5-1 and TRBJ2-3, is KAGVTQTPRYLIKTRGQQVTLSCSPISGHRSVSWYQQTPGQGLQFLFEYFSETQRNKGNFPGRFSGRQFSNSRSEMNVSTLELGDSALYLCASSLADPGDTQYFGPGTRLTVL.

The genes are TRBV4-1 and TRBJ2-7; the D is unclear. Trimming took 1 base from V and 0 from J, leaving 7 bases between them. In germline, CDR1 is MGHRA, CDR2 YSYEKL. This CDR3 has 14 residues. The CDR3 here is CASSQVESSYEQYF. In DNA form, the CDR3 reads TGCGCCAGCAGCCAAGTCGAGAGCTCCTACGAGCAGTACTTC.

V usage is TRBV3-1 (or the pseudogene TRBV3-2) and J usage is TRBJ1-4; D unresolved. Germline CDR1 reads LGHDT; CDR2 reads YNNKEL (reference sequence). The germline V and J ends were trimmed by 1 base and 7 bases, with 19 bases remaining between them. CDR3 length: 17 amino acids. In nucleotides, the CDR3 is TGTGCCAGCAGCCAAGCCGTACGGGGAAGGAAGGGTGAAAAACTGTTTTTT. Amino acids: CASSQAVRGRKGEKLFF.

This clone has only one observation. The chain links TRBV5-5 to TRBJ2-2; weak D call: TRBD1 (6 bases). The CDR3 has 15 amino acids. The ends were cut back, 5 bases at V and 3 bases at J, with 14 bases in the middle. Germline loops: CDR1 SGHKS, CDR2 YYEKEE (reference sequence). CDR3 residues: CASRQSGVYTGELFF. CDR3 in DNA: TGTGCCAGCAGGCAGTCAGGGGTTTACACCGGGGAGCTGTTTTTT.

The V and J genes are TRBV9 and TRBJ1-5, with 7 bases fitting TRBD1. This CDR3 has 15 residues. CDR1 and CDR2 (germline): SGDLS, YYNGEE. V shed 3 bases, J shed 0 bases, and the junction held 3 bases outside the gene matches. Here the CDR3 DNA reads TGTGCCAGCAGCGCGGGACAGTCTAGCAATCAGCCCCAGCATTTT. Encoded protein: CASSAGQSSNQPQHF.

This rearrangement joins TRBV12-5 to TRBJ2-3; TRBD2 agrees at 12 bases. CDR1 and CDR2 from the germline V gene are LGHNT and FRNRAP. This CDR3 is built from 19 residues. V trimming: 3 bases; J trimming: 1 base; junction bases outside the gene matches: 11. The CDR3 here is CASGFRSTSGGLGTDTQYF. The DNA of the CDR3 is TGTGCTAGTGGTTTCCGATCGACTAGCGGGGGCTTGGGCACAGATACGCAGTATTTT.

This chain joins TRBV18 and TRBJ1-3, with D uncertain. Germline-derived CDR1 and CDR2 are KGHSH and LQKENI. The germline V and J ends were trimmed by 0 bases and 0 bases, with 9 bases remaining between them. The CDR3 has 16 amino acids. Here the CDR3 DNA reads TGTGCCAGCTCACCACCTCTCGGGGACTCTGGAAACACCATATATTTT. It codes for CASSPPLGDSGNTIYF.

The V and J genes are TRBV4-3 and TRBJ1-2, with 7 bases fitting TRBD1. Germline values: CDR1 LGHNA, CDR2 YSLEER. Unmatched junction bases numbered 12, after V lost 0 bases and J lost 8 bases. This CDR3 comprises 16 residues. CDR3 sequence (DNA): TGCGCCAGCAGCCAAGATCGAGTAGGGGGCGCTGGAGGCTACACCTTC. It translates to CASSQDRVGGAGGYTF.

The chain recombines TRBV10-1 with TRBJ2-7, with 8 bases identical to TRBD1. V lost 4 bases, J lost 4 bases, and 3 bases stayed unmatched. Germline V lookup: CDR1 WNHNN, CDR2 SYGVQD (reference sequence). The CDR3 contains 13 residues. The chain's CDR3 is CASSGRGPYEQYF. CDR3 in DNA: TGCGCCAGCAGTGGCAGGGGGCCATACGAGCAGTACTTC.

The chain links TRBV3-1 (or the pseudogene TRBV3-2) to TRBJ1-1; weak D call: TRBD1 (5 bases). Deletions cut 0 bases from V and 4 bases from J, with 12 bases between. CDR3 length: 15 amino acids. CDR1 is LGHDT, CDR2 YNNKEL, per germline (reference sequence). CDR3 amino acids: CASSQDSPGGTEAFF. CDR3 sequence (DNA): TGTGCCAGCAGCCAAGATAGTCCGGGGGGCACTGAAGCTTTCTTT.

This chain links TRBV19 with TRBJ2-7; 11 bases are shared with TRBD2. The V and J ends lost 4 bases and 1 base, in that order; junction bases with no gene match: 3. The CDR3 is 15 residues long. Germline V gene data show CDR1 as LNHDA and CDR2 as SQIVND (reference sequence). This CDR3 reads CASSTRTSGSYEQYF. CDR3 sequence (DNA): TGTGCCAGTAGTACTCGGACTAGCGGGTCCTACGAGCAGTACTTC. Complete variable domain (other parts from reference TRBV19 and TRBJ2-7): DGGITQSPKYLFRKEGQNVTLSCEQNLNHDAMYWYRQDPGQGLRLIYYSQIVNDFQKGDIAEGYSVSREKKESFPLTVTSAQKNPTAFYLCASSTRTSGSYEQYFGPGTRLTVT.

This clone appeared once. The V gene is TRBV7-9, the J gene TRBJ1-1; no reliable D call. Trimming cost V 5 bases and J 1 base, with 11 bases left between them. This CDR3 is built from 14 residues. Looked up from germline, CDR1 is SEHNR and CDR2 is FQNEAQ (reference sequence). CDR3 amino acids: CASSPTFGNTEAFF. As DNA, the CDR3 is TGTGCCAGCAGCCCTACGTTTGGGAACACTGAAGCTTTCTTT.

There are a few counts of this clone. DNA of the CDR3: TGTGCCAGCAGTCCCCCGGACAGGTCGTATGGCTACACCTTC. Amino acid sequence: CASSPPDRSYGYTF. This chain links TRBV28 with TRBJ1-2; 7 bases agree with TRBD1. The CDR3 runs 14 residues. V was clipped by 5 bases and J by 5 bases; unmatched bases: 8. The germline gives CDR1 MDHEN, CDR2 SYDVKM.

The genes are TRBV28 and TRBJ2-1; TRBD1 agrees at 8 bases. V shed 6 bases, J shed 7 bases, and the junction held 11 bases outside the gene matches. Germline V gives CDR1 MDHEN, CDR2 SYDVKM. The CDR3 extends over 15 amino acids. The DNA of the CDR3 is TGTGCCAGCAGGACCGGGACAGGCCTCTGGAATGAGCAGTTCTTC. Translating it yields CASRTGTGLWNEQFF.

The chain uses TRBV9 and TRBJ2-2; no clear D. Trimming removed 4 bases at V and 1 base at J, with 5 bases between. The CDR3 loop spans 13 amino acids. Germline lookup yields CDR1 SGDLS and CDR2 YYNGEE. The CDR3 DNA sequence: TGTGCCAGCAGCCGAGTGAACACCGGGGAGCTGTTTTTT. Protein product: CASSRVNTGELFF.

The rearrangement joins TRBV29-1 to TRBJ2-1, with 7 nucleotides matching TRBD2. The trim removed 4 bases at V and 4 bases at J, leaving 10 bases unmatched. This CDR3 has 15 residues. CDR1 and CDR2 (germline): SQVTM, ANQGSEA. The CDR3 loop is CSVGGGSDLYNEQFF. In DNA form, the CDR3 reads TGCAGCGTTGGTGGCGGGAGTGACCTTTACAATGAGCAGTTCTTC.

The table lists this clone with a count of one. This chain links TRBV29-1 with TRBJ1-2, with TRBD1 matching over 7 bases. Germline V CDR1 and CDR2: SQVTM, ANQGSEA. The CDR3 loop spans 16 amino acids. J gave up 3 bases and V 0 bases, and 10 bases lay outside the gene matches. In nucleotides, the CDR3 is TGCAGCGTTGAAGAACTTGGGCAGGGGGGCGACTATGGCTACACCTTC. Its translation is CSVEELGQGGDYGYTF.

J is TRBJ2-1 and V is TRBV24-1; 8 bases are shared with TRBD2. V gave up 2 bases and J gave up 7 bases; unmatched junction bases: 9. The CDR3 is 16 residues long. CDR1 and CDR2 (germline): KGHDR, SFDVKD. Here the CDR3 reads CATSDSQEREWNEQFF. The CDR3 DNA reads as TGTGCCACCAGTGATTCGCAAGAGCGGGAGTGGAATGAGCAGTTCTTC.